Below, 10 T cell receptor beta chains from the same sample are listed, as sequenced in a study of blood T cell repertoires in COVID-19. The repertoire was sequenced with immunoSEQ multiplex PCR; TCRdb's copy has only in-frame clones and lacks some. The sample lists about 210,000 clones, roughly 77% seen once, with about 10% in the top ten. The sample comprised PBMCs or T cells enriched from blood (not recorded which). The receptors were sampled from a man aged 35 to 55 who had recovered from COVID-19.

V and J are TRBV5-6 and TRBJ2-6; 7 bases line up with TRBD1. CDR1 is SGHDT, CDR2 YYEEEE, per germline. The CDR3 sequence is 18 residues long. After removal of 3 bases from V and 0 bases from J, the junction contained 9 bases not matched to a gene. CDR3 region: CASSSPRDRSSGANVLTF. The CDR3 nucleotides read TGTGCCAGCAGCTCACCCCGGGACAGAAGCTCTGGGGCCAACGTCCTGACTTTC.

The chain's CDR3 is CASSFSSGSGEQYF. CDR3 nucleotide sequence: TGTGCCAGCAGCTTCAGTTCGGGATCCGGCGAGCAGTACTTC. The rearrangement links TRBV7-6 to TRBJ2-7, with D possibly matching TRBD2 (5 bases). CDR1 SGHVS and CDR2 FNYEAQ come from the germline V gene. CDR3 length: 14 amino acids. Trimming pared 3 bases from V and 6 bases from J, leaving 15 bases between.

The V gene is TRBV28, the J gene TRBJ2-1, with 14 bases fitting TRBD2. V gave up 5 bases and J gave up 7 bases; unmatched junction bases: 7. The germline V gene has CDR1 MDHEN and CDR2 SYDVKM. This CDR3 contains 16 residues. Here the CDR3 reads CASSTGTSGSNNEQFF. Written as DNA, the CDR3 is TGTGCCAGCAGTACCGGGACTAGCGGGAGTAATAATGAGCAGTTCTTC.

The chain uses TRBV18 and TRBJ2-7; 10 bases are a match to TRBD1. The CDR3 has 15 residues. J was trimmed by 2 bases and V by 4 bases; bases with no gene match: 5. CDR1 KGHSH and CDR2 LQKENI come from the germline V gene. The CDR3 loop reads CASSRPGQGPYEQYF. The CDR3, as DNA: TGTGCCAGCTCACGACCGGGACAGGGGCCCTACGAGCAGTACTTC. Full variable domain (rest looked up from reference TRBV18 and TRBJ2-7): NAGVMQNPRHLVRRRGQEARLRCSPMKGHSHVYWYRQLPEEGLKFMVYLQKENIIDESGMPKERFSAEFPKEGPSILRIQQVVRGDSAAYFCASSRPGQGPYEQYFGPGTRLTVT.

The V call is TRBV6-5, the J call TRBJ2-1, with D possibly matching TRBD2 (6 bases). V was cut by 2 bases and J by 3 bases, with 11 bases left in between. This CDR3 region has 15 residues. CDR1 is MNHEY, CDR2 SVGAGI, per germline. CDR3 residues: CASSYGFGGYNEQFF. The DNA of the CDR3 is TGTGCCAGCAGTTACGGGTTCGGGGGCTACAATGAGCAGTTCTTC.

V and J are TRBV6-5 and TRBJ2-5; D possibly corresponds to TRBD2 (5 bases). In germline, CDR1 is MNHEY, CDR2 SVGAGI. Trimming cost V 7 bases and J 5 bases, with 14 bases left between them. CDR3 size: 13 residues. CDR3 region: CASTRTPRETQYF. DNA of the CDR3: TGTGCCAGCACCCGGACTCCAAGGGAGACCCAGTACTTC.

The rearrangement links TRBV6-5 to TRBJ1-1; unclear D gene. This CDR3 has 15 amino acids. Trimming removed 0 bases at V and 0 bases at J, with 8 bases between. Germline V lookup: CDR1 MNHEY, CDR2 SVGAGI. The DNA for the CDR3 is TGTGCCAGCAGTTACTCGAGGAATTTGAACACTGAAGCTTTCTTT. Amino acids: CASSYSRNLNTEAFF.

The chain carries TRBV5-1 and TRBJ2-5, with 9 bases that match TRBD2. This CDR3 region has 14 residues. V shed 4 bases, J shed 5 bases, and the junction held 6 bases outside the gene matches. The germline V gene encodes CDR1 SGHRS and CDR2 YFSETQ. DNA of the CDR3: TGCGCCAGCAGCCCTGGGACTAGCAGGGAGACCCAGTACTTC. Protein: CASSPGTSRETQYF.

V gene TRBV5-1 combines with J gene TRBJ1-1; 7 bases align to TRBD1. The CDR3 has 20 amino acids. Germline V gives CDR1 SGHRS, CDR2 YFSETQ. V was pared by 0 bases and J by 4 bases, with 21 bases of the junction left unmatched. CDR3 in amino acids: CASSLARGVPWRRRSTEAFF. CDR3 DNA: TGCGCCAGCAGCTTGGCCAGGGGGGTCCCATGGAGAAGACGAAGCACTGAAGCTTTCTTT.

The rearrangement links TRBV28 to TRBJ1-6; maybe TRBD1 (6 bases). The CDR3 is 18 residues long. Trimming stripped 9 bases from V and 6 bases from J, with 27 bases between. Per the germline V gene, CDR1 is MDHEN and CDR2 is SYDVKM. The CDR3 DNA follows: TGTGCCAGTAGCGCTACCGGGACACGGAATAGGCGTAATTCACCCCTCCACTTT. This sequence encodes CASSATGTRNRRNSPLHF.